This entry lists 16 T cell receptor beta chains sequenced from one sample in a study of blood T cell repertoires in COVID-19. The method was immunoSEQ multiplex PCR; TCRdb's version includes in-frame clones alone and lacks a portion of them. The table lists over 200,000 clones, nearly 90% of them singletons. The sample comprised peripheral blood. The receptors derive from a young woman who had recovered from COVID-19.

V usage is TRBV5-4 and J usage is TRBJ1-5, with TRBD1 identical over 7 bases. Trimming cost V 2 bases and J 7 bases; bases outside gene matches: 9. The CDR3 runs to 15 residues. Germline V gives CDR1 SGHNT, CDR2 YYREEE (reference sequence). The DNA for the CDR3 is TGTGCCAGCAGCTTAGGGACAGACTTTAGACAGCCCCAGCATTTT. This encodes CASSLGTDFRQPQHF.

V usage is TRBV10-1 and J usage is TRBJ2-1; the D is unclear. V was shortened by 3 bases and J by 9 bases, with 6 bases between the two germline ends. This CDR3 contains 11 residues. CDR1 is WNHNN, CDR2 SYGVQD, per germline (reference sequence). The CDR3 DNA sequence: TGCGCCAGCAGTGATATGAGTGAGCAGTTCTTC. Its protein is CASSDMSEQFF.

The gene calls are TRBV19 and TRBJ2-3; TRBD1 matches 7 bases. Germline trimming cut 10 bases from V and 6 bases from J; bases unmatched to any gene: 16. The CDR3 totals 15 residues. Germline values: CDR1 LNHDA, CDR2 SQIVND (reference sequence). In DNA form, the CDR3 reads TGTGCCACCCAAGAAGGGGGACAGATCTACGATACGCAGTATTTT. It is translated as CATQEGGQIYDTQYF.

This clone has ten or more counts. CDR3 in amino acids: CASSYGLANEQFF. As DNA, the CDR3 is TGTGCCAGCAGTTACGGACTAGCGAATGAGCAGTTCTTC. The chain combines TRBV27 with TRBJ2-1, with 9 bases aligning to TRBD2. Germline CDR1 MNHEY, CDR2 SMNVEV (reference sequence). The CDR3 is 13 residues long. With 4 bases clipped from V and 7 bases from J, the junction kept 2 bases outside the gene matches.

This chain joins TRBV29-1 and TRBJ1-2, with D perhaps TRBD1 (6 bases). Germline CDR1 reads SQVTM; CDR2 reads ANQGSEA. The CDR3 sequence is 12 residues long. V was pared by 6 bases and J by 5 bases, with 13 bases between. The CDR3 nucleotides are TGCAGCGTGGCCGACAGGAGGTATGGCTACACCTTC. Translated: CSVADRRYGYTF.

The gene calls are TRBV7-2 and TRBJ2-7; D is ambiguous. Deletions cut 2 bases from V and 3 bases from J, with 8 bases between. The CDR3 covers 13 residues. Looked up from germline, CDR1 is SGHTA and CDR2 is FQGNSA. CDR3 nucleotides: TGTGCCAGCAGCTTATTCCCCAACTACGAGCAGTACTTC. The encoded protein is CASSLFPNYEQYF. Based on the CDR3 plus reference TRBV7-2 and TRBJ2-7, the full variable domain is GAGVSQSPSNKVTEKGKDVELRCDPISGHTALYWYRQSLGQGLEFLIYFQGNSAPDKSGLPSDRFSAERTGGSVSTLTIQRTQQEDSAVYLCASSLFPNYEQYFGPGTRLTVT.

The chain couples TRBV6-2 or TRBV6-3 to TRBJ1-4, with D possibly TRBD1 on 6 matching bases. Between the trimmed V and J ends, which lost 2 bases and 7 bases, there was a span of 14 bases. From germline, CDR1 is MNHEY and CDR2 SVGEGT. The CDR3 is 15 residues long. The CDR3 is CASSYIVGASEKLFF. In DNA, the CDR3 is TGTGCCAGCAGTTACATCGTGGGGGCTAGTGAAAAACTGTTTTTT.

This rearrangement joins TRBV5-8 to TRBJ1-2, with TRBD1 as a possible D gene (5 bases). Looked up from germline, CDR1 is SGHTS and CDR2 is YDEGEE. This CDR3 has 15 amino acids. Trimming left V 3 bases short and J 4 bases short, with 16 bases between. CDR3 protein: CASSSKATAIYGYTF. CDR3 sequence (DNA): TGTGCCAGCAGCTCTAAAGCGACAGCAATCTATGGCTACACCTTC.

This clone was seen a single time. J is TRBJ2-3 and V is TRBV7-2; 9 nucleotides align to TRBD1. With 7 bases clipped from V and 4 bases from J, the junction kept 9 bases outside the gene matches. CDR1 and CDR2 (germline): SGHTA, FQGNSA. This CDR3 spans 15 amino acids. CDR3 bases: TGTGCCAGCATTGATCGGGACAGGGCTTCAGATACGCAGTATTTT. Encoded protein: CASIDRDRASDTQYF.

The chain recombines TRBV19 with TRBJ1-3, with 8 bases that match TRBD1. This CDR3 is built from 15 residues. Germline-derived CDR1 and CDR2 are LNHDA and SQIVND (reference sequence). After removal of 5 bases from V and 2 bases from J, the junction contained 5 bases not matched to a gene. The CDR3 region is CASSQGQAPGNTIYF. In nucleotides, the CDR3 is TGTGCCAGTAGTCAGGGACAGGCGCCTGGAAACACCATATATTTT.

This chain links TRBV19 with TRBJ1-1; D possibly corresponds to TRBD1 (5 bases). The CDR3 length is 14 residues. Germline lookup yields CDR1 LNHDA and CDR2 SQIVND (reference sequence). The V gene lost 6 bases and the J gene lost 4 bases, with 15 bases spanning the gap. CDR3 sequence reads: CASSRDSLFTEAFF. CDR3 bases: TGTGCCAGTAGCCGCGACAGTCTCTTCACTGAAGCTTTCTTT.

V and J are TRBV5-5 and TRBJ2-3, with D hard to call. The CDR3 loop spans 14 amino acids. The V gene's germline CDR1 is SGHKS and CDR2 YYEKEE (reference sequence). V was cut by 0 bases and J by 4 bases, with 9 bases left in between. The CDR3 loop reads CASSLDSWADTQYF. The DNA for the CDR3 is TGTGCCAGCAGCTTGGACAGTTGGGCAGATACGCAGTATTTT.

The chain links TRBV4-3 to TRBJ2-7, with D perhaps matching TRBD2 (5 bases). Germline lookup yields CDR1 LGHNA and CDR2 YSLEER. Trimming took 0 bases from V and 3 from J, leaving 12 bases between them. CDR3 length equals 15 residues. The CDR3, as DNA: TGCGCCAGCAGCCAAGACTCTGCTGGAGGCTACGAGCAGTACTTC. Protein sequence: CASSQDSAGGYEQYF.

The rearrangement links TRBV30 to TRBJ2-5; maybe TRBD1 (6 bases). Germline CDR1 is GTSNPN and CDR2 is SVGIG (reference sequence). The CDR3 sequence is 15 residues long. Trimming removed 0 bases from V and 2 bases from J, with 13 bases in between. This chain's CDR3 is CAWSVHGGRQETQYF. The CDR3 coding sequence is TGTGCCTGGAGTGTACATGGGGGCAGACAAGAGACCCAGTACTTC.

The chain combines TRBV10-3 with TRBJ1-3; no firm D call. Germline V gene lookup returns CDR1 ENHRY and CDR2 SYGVKD. The CDR3 runs 15 residues. The V end was cut by 4 bases, the J end by 0 bases, with 10 bases between. The CDR3 DNA reads as TGTGCCATCAGTGGCGAGGCATTCTCTGGAAACACCATATATTTT. Its protein product is CAISGEAFSGNTIYF.

The chain joins TRBV6-5 to TRBJ2-7; 9 nucleotides match TRBD1. J gave up 4 bases and V 2 bases, and 6 bases lay outside the gene matches. From germline, CDR1 is MNHEY and CDR2 SVGAGI. There are 15 residues in the CDR3. CDR3: CASSYNDRGGYEQYF. CDR3 coding DNA: TGTGCCAGCAGTTACAACGACAGGGGGGGATACGAGCAGTACTTC.